This T cell receptor beta chain was retrieved from a study of Ad26.COV2.S vaccination and SARS-CoV-2 variants (dated by TCRdb to about 2021). About the study as a whole: Vaccine-arm donors were drawn from COV1001, a multicentre, randomized, double-blind, placebo-controlled phase I-IIa trial of Ad26.COV2.S in healthy adults. Ad26.COV2.S was given intramuscularly at 5x10^10 or 1x10^11 viral particles, as a single shot or as two shots 56 days apart. The specificity and breadth of SARS-CoV-2-reactive T cell receptors after Ad26.COV2.S vaccination were assessed by TCRbeta repertoire sequencing. A total of some 30 samples were included in the TCR-sequenced set, comprising roughly 19 Ad26.COV2.S vaccine recipients, 5 placebo recipients and 8 SARS-CoV-2 convalescent individuals. Trial participants were randomized into five groups of five, in which low-dose or high-dose Ad26.COV2.S was given once or twice, or placebo was given on both occasions. Investigators did not know the trial group allocation while performing experiments and assessing outcomes. The full study reports these points: Comparing responses between vaccine doses or regimens was not something the study was powered to do. Higher spike-specific TCR breadth was observed in Ad26.COV2.S recipients than in placebo recipients (P = 0.0014). The authors noted that the TCR breadth and depth analyses may have underestimated total T cell responses. Substantial breadth of spike-specific CD8+ and CD4+ T cell responses was reported after vaccination. Vaccine and placebo recipients had comparable non-spike TCR breadth, which fits with the vaccine containing only spike.

Looking up the germline V gene (reference sequence) yields CDR1 MNHEY and CDR2 SMNVEV. Counted from cysteine to phenylalanine, this CDR3 has 16 amino acids. Of the read, only the CDR3 DNA is kept; its 48 bases are in frame from base 1. Trimming takes 2 bases off V and 7 bases off J; junction bases not matched to a gene: 8. Reading the label with the study, this specimen's treatment or condition is: some 19 received Ad26.COV2.S at low or high dose, single or two shots; 5 received placebo; per-sample allocation not given. Repertoires of vaccine and placebo recipients were sequenced from samples collected on day 63 after the first injection. Cohort 1b enrolled around 23 adults aged 18-55 years at a single site in Boston, USA, between 29 July and 7 August 2020. Ad26.COV2.S consisted of a replication-incompetent adenovirus type 26 vector by which a prefusion-stabilized SARS-CoV-2 spike protein from the original Wuhan strain was expressed.

The immunoSEQ Assay was used to sequence TCRbeta CDR3 regions. After extraction, genomic DNA underwent amplification by bias-controlled multiplex PCR, followed by high-throughput sequencing. The source study handled its data this way. To quantify the absolute abundance of each unique TCRbeta CDR3 region, sequences were collapsed and filtered. T cell fraction was estimated by normalizing TCRbeta template counts to usable DNA, which was measured by amplifying reference genes present in all nucleated cells. Repertoire TCRs were annotated as SARS-CoV-2-specific when V gene, CDR3 amino acid sequence and J gene were exactly matched to a known reactive TCR set. The reference SARS-CoV-2 TCR set was derived from MIRA and filtered for enrichment in COVID-19-positive ImmuneCODE repertoires, a step that removed public or cross-reactive TCRs. Using the MIRA antigens, annotated TCRs were further analysed by specific ORF or by position within an ORF. Breadth was defined as the number of annotated unique rearrangements divided by the total number of unique productive rearrangements, and depth was defined as the summed frequency of the annotated unique rearrangements. Two-sided Wilcoxon rank-sum tests were used to compare TCR breadth between groups. TCRdb mirrors the immuneACCESS table, restricted to in-frame sequences. Some clones are absent from its copies; in checked studies, under half trace to an unresolved V gene, and the reason for the others is unknown. The D gene and trimming were derived from the DNA, and the V and J assignments and clone size from that table. The table for this sample lists about 680,000 clones; 70% to 90% of them were counted only once. The ten biggest clones cover over 1.3% of the sample.

This clone has just one count. Its binding antigen is unknown. No base-level quality is on record; no much larger clone is a single base apart. This receptor was taken from a person aged 18-60 years who received the Ad26.COV2.S COVID-19 vaccine or a placebo. This specimen was peripheral blood, taken in a trial of Ad26.COV2.S vaccine versus placebo. The chain links TRBV27 with TRBJ2-3, with 11 junctional bases fitting TRBD1. The CDR3 region: CASSLRTGGLGNTQYF. The DNA sequence follows: TGTGCCAGCAGTTTACGGACAGGGGGCCTTGGGAATACGCAGTATTTT.